This passage covers 3 T cell receptor beta chains from one sample sequenced in a study of blood T cell repertoires in COVID-19 (TCRdb year 2020). Libraries were constructed by the immunoSEQ multiplex PCR assay. The immuneACCESS repertoire file appears here via TCRdb, limited to in-frame rearrangements. These files lack a portion of the clones; in checked studies, under half of the deficit traces to unresolved V genes, and the cause of the others is not known. This sample comprises about 120,000 clones, approximately 87% of them detected only once. In total, the top ten clones hold about 7.4% of the sample. Sample: peripheral blood. Receptors originate from a man between 65 and 80 years old who had recovered from COVID-19.

This clone showed up just once. This rearrangement joins TRBV13 to TRBJ2-7; D not resolved. Per germline, CDR1 PRHDT and CDR2 FYEKMQ (reference sequence). The V end lost 1 base, the J end lost 1 base, and 5 bases lay between the germline ends. The length of the CDR3 is 13 residues. The CDR3 sequence is CASSLAQSYEQYF. The CDR3 nucleotides read TGTGCCAGCAGCTTAGCACAGTCCTACGAGCAGTACTTC. Supplemented by reference TRBV13 and TRBJ2-7, the full variable domain reads AAGVIQSPRHLIKEKRETATLKCYPIPRHDTVYWYQQGPGQDPQFLISFYEKMQSDKGSIPDRFSAQQFSDYHSELNMSSLELGDSALYFCASSLAQSYEQYFGPGTRLTVT.

V is TRBV6-2 or TRBV6-3 and J is TRBJ2-4; D is undetermined. Germline V gene lookup returns CDR1 MNHEY and CDR2 SVGEGT. This CDR3 spans 14 amino acids. V lost 6 bases, J lost 3 bases, and 12 bases lay in between. The CDR3 DNA reads TGTGCCAGCAGCAAACCTATGCGCAAAAACATTCAGTACTTC. This translates into CASSKPMRKNIQYF.

This clone was recorded only once. The chain links TRBV28 to TRBJ2-6, with no clear D. The CDR3 has 16 amino acids. The V end lost 2 bases, the J end lost 2 bases, and 10 bases lay between the germline ends. Germline V CDR1 and CDR2: MDHEN, SYDVKM. In DNA form, the CDR3 reads TGTGCCAGCAGTTTACCACAGATCGCTGGGGCCAACGTCCTGACTTTC. As protein: CASSLPQIAGANVLTF.